These T cell receptor beta chains were read from a single sample in a study of T cells in localized non-small cell lung cancer. TCRdb keeps only in-frame clones here, not all; method: immunoSEQ multiplex PCR. The table has about 25,000 clones, 65% to 90% seen once. Sequenced here: peripheral blood, sampled before any cancer treatment. These receptors came from an older female donor with stage I lung adenocarcinoma. CDR3s include the opening cysteine and the closing phenylalanine or tryptophan. D genes are given only for firm matches. Expanded clones are given a class, and other clones once, few, many or no size at all.

NA,TRBJ2-5,TRBV6-5,NA,TGTGCCAGCAGCCTTGGGGGATCGAATCGAGTCCAGTACTTC,CASSLGGSNRVQYF
NA,TRBJ1-1,TRBV5-1,once,TGCGCCAGCAGCCCCCCGGGACAGAACACTGAAGCTTTCTTT,CASSPPGQNTEAFF
TRBD1,TRBJ1-1,TRBV6-1,NA,TGTGCCAGCAAGAGGGGACAGCCGAACACTGAAGCTTTCTTT,CASKRGQPNTEAFF
NA,TRBJ1-1,TRBV5-6,medium-sized,TGTGCCAGCAGCCCGGGAGGCCTGAACACTGAAGCTTTCTTT,CASSPGGLNTEAFF
NA,TRBJ1-2,TRBV9,once,TGTGCCAGCAGCGTAGAGGGAGGACGGGGACTGTCTTCTGGCTACACCTTC,CASSVEGGRGLSSGYTF
TRBD1,TRBJ2-7,TRBV6-6,once,TGTGCCAGCAGATCCGGGACAGGGACCTACGAGCAGTACTTC,CASRSGTGTYEQYF
NA,TRBJ1-1,TRBV6-5,NA,TGTGCCAGCAGCCCAGCGTGGGGCCTGAACACTGAAGCTTTCTTT,CASSPAWGLNTEAFF
TRBD1,TRBJ1-2,TRBV5-5,NA,TGTGCCAGCAGCCCTGGACAGGGGTTCTATGGCTACACCTTC,CASSPGQGFYGYTF
NA,TRBJ1-2,TRBV18,NA,TGTGCCAGCTCCCCCGGTGGGGGATACTATGGCTACACCTTC,CASSPGGGYYGYTF
NA,TRBJ1-5,TRBV29-1,NA,TGCAGCGTTGGGGGCCAGGACAATCAGCCCCAGCATTTT,CSVGGQDNQPQHF
TRBD1,TRBJ2-7,TRBV7-9,NA,TGTGCCAGCAACCACCCCGGGACAGCCCCCTACGAGCAGTACTTC,CASNHPGTAPYEQYF
TRBD1,TRBJ1-2,TRBV6-4,NA,TGTGCCAGCGCTCCGGGACAGGGGTATGGCTACACCTTC,CASAPGQGYGYTF
TRBD2,TRBJ2-3,TRBV30,NA,TGTGCCTGGAGGCGGGCGGGAGTCACAGATACGCAGTATTTT,CAWRRAGVTDTQYF
TRBD2,TRBJ2-7,TRBV7-3,NA,TGTGCCAGCAGCCCCGGGGGGGCCTACGAGCAGTACTTC,CASSPGGAYEQYF
TRBD1,TRBJ1-2,TRBV6-5,few,TGTGCCAGCAGTTCCCCAGACAGGGGGCTTTATGGCTACACCTTC,CASSSPDRGLYGYTF
NA,TRBJ2-6,TRBV9,NA,TGTGCCAGCAGCCGGAGGGGACCAAGCTCTGGGGCCAACGTCCTGACTTTC,CASSRRGPSSGANVLTF
TRBD1,TRBJ1-5,TRBV5-1,NA,TGCGCCAGCAGCTTCCGGGACAGGGGGCCCCCTAGGAGCAATCAGCCCCAGCATTTT,CASSFRDRGPPRSNQPQHF
NA,TRBJ2-7,TRBV11-2,once,TGTGCCAGCAGCTTAGTAGGGGGGAGGCTGTCTTCCTACGAGCAGTACTTC,CASSLVGGRLSSYEQYF
NA,TRBJ1-5,TRBV2,NA,TGTGCCAGCAGACCCAGGGACGGCGGTGGCAATCAGCCCCAGCATTTT,CASRPRDGGGNQPQHF
TRBD2,TRBJ2-1,TRBV5-1,NA,TGCGCCAGCAGCTTGGCAACCTCGGGGGAGGGTGAGCAGTTCTTC,CASSLATSGEGEQFF
TRBD2,TRBJ2-5,TRBV9,NA,TGTGCCAGCAGCGAGGGACTAGCGGGGAAGACCCAGTACTTC,CASSEGLAGKTQYF
NA,TRBJ2-1,TRBV19,NA,TGTGCCAGTTCCGACCCGGGGGGCCCGAAATTCAATGAGCAGTTCTTC,CASSDPGGPKFNEQFF
NA,TRBJ2-3,TRBV25-1,NA,TGTGCCAGCAGTGATGCAAGGATAAGCACAGATACGCAGTATTTT,CASSDARISTDTQYF
NA,TRBJ1-1,TRBV7-8,NA,TGTGCCAGCAGCCTTACCGGCGGAATGAACACTGAAGCTTTCTTT,CASSLTGGMNTEAFF
TRBD1,TRBJ2-7,TRBV5-1,NA,TGCGCCAGCAGCTGGACAGGGGAAACCTACGAGCAGTACTTC,CASSWTGETYEQYF
TRBD1,TRBJ1-1,TRBV7-8,NA,TGTGCCAGCAGCTTCGGGACAGGGAAAGCTTTCTTT,CASSFGTGKAFF